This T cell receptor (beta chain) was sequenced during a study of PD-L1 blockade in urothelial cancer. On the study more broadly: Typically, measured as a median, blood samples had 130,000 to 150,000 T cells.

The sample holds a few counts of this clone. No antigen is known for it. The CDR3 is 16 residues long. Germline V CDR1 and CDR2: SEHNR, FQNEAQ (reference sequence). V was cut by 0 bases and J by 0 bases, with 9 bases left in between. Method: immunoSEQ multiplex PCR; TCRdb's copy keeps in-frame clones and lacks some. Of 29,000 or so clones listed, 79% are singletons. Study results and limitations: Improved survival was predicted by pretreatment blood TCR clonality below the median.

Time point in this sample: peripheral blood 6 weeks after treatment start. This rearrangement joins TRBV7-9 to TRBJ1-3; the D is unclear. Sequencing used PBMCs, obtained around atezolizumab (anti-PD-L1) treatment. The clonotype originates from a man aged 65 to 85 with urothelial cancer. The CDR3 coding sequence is TGTGCCAGCAGCTTAGCCCCCGACTCCTCTGGAAACACCATATATTTT. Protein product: CASSLAPDSSGNTIYF.